The clone carrying this TCR beta chain was seen a handful of times. Antigen: not known. The sample originates from a study of early T cells in non-severe SARS-CoV-2 infection. The study, taken as a whole, reports: The matching step, a VDJdb search, favored anti-spike CD8 responses and missed private and CD4 specificities.

Individual cDNA molecules were tagged with unique molecular identifiers. TCRdb redid the calling of the 5' RACE reads with MiXCR, one entry per CDR3 protein. Here the sample spans 85,000 to 95,000 distinct CDR3 sequences, over 12% being singletons. This receptor was obtained from an adult who was a healthcare worker with PCR-confirmed SARS-CoV-2 infection or an uninfected control (not recorded which). Sequences were obtained from whole blood.

The CDR3 sequence is CASRTGRLNTEAFF. CDR3 nucleotide sequence: TGTGCCAGCAGAACGGGACGGCTGAACACTGAAGCTTTCTTT. The gene calls are TRBV6-5 and TRBJ1-1; a weak D match, TRBD1 (5 bases). This CDR3 contains 14 residues. The germline V gene has CDR1 MNHEY and CDR2 SVGAGI. Trimming cost V 6 bases and J 0 bases, with 11 bases left between them.